The 3 T cell receptor beta chains reported below all come from one sample, sequenced in a study of PD-1 blockade in classical Hodgkin lymphoma. Profiling relied on immunoSEQ multiplex PCR, and the TCRdb table lists in-frame clones only, not all of them. This table has approximately 17,000 clones, around 80% appearing once. Every patient experienced relapse after autologous stem cell transplantation, and brentuximab vedotin exposure varied. The sequencing used peripheral blood mononuclear cells (PBMCs), collected before the second cycle of nivolumab. All receptors come from a human donor with classical Hodgkin lymphoma.

The chain couples TRBV23-1 to TRBJ2-7, with D possibly matching TRBD1 (5 bases). TRBV23-1 is an open reading frame, and its role is uncertain. V lost 6 bases and J lost 6, with 6 bases in between. The CDR3 covers 10 residues. CDR3 nucleotide sequence: TGCGCCAGCAGAACAGGCGAGCAGTACTTC. Translating it yields CASRTGEQYF.

This chain links TRBV18 with TRBJ1-4; TRBD1 matches 7 bases. The J segment lost 4 bases and the V segment lost 3 bases, leaving 2 bases of the junction unmatched. CDR3 length: 14 residues. CDR1 is KGHSH and CDR2 is LQKENI in the germline V gene. CDR3 coding DNA: TGTGCCAGCTCACCGACAGGGATTAATGAAAAACTGTTTTTT. Protein product: CASSPTGINEKLFF.

V usage is TRBV7-2 and J usage is TRBJ1-1; D gene uncertain. In germline, CDR1 is SGHTA, CDR2 FQGNSA. V was clipped by 3 bases and J by 7 bases, with 6 bases between them. There are 11 residues in the CDR3. The CDR3 nucleotides are TGTGCCAGCAGCTTGTTGAGTGAAGCTTTCTTT. Encoded protein: CASSLLSEAFF.